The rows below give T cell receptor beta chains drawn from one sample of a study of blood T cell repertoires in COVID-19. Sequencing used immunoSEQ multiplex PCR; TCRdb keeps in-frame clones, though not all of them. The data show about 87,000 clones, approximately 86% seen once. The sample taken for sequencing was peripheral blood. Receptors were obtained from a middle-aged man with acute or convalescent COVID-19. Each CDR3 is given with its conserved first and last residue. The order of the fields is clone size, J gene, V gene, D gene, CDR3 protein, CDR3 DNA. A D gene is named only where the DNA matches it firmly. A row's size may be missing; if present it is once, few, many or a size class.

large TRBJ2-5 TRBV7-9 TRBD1 CASSRRDRGRETQYF TGTGCCAGCAGCAGACGGGACAGGGGGCGAGAGACCCAGTACTTC
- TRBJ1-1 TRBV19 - CASSITVSTEAFF TGTGCCAGTAGTATCACAGTATCCACTGAAGCTTTCTTT
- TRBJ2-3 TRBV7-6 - CASSHGTLDTDTQYF TGTGCCAGCAGCCACGGGACACTAGACACAGATACGCAGTATTTT
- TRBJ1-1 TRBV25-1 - CASSESGGYNTEAFF TGTGCCAGCAGTGAAAGCGGGGGATATAACACTGAAGCTTTCTTT
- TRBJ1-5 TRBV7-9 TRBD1 CASSSPGQNQPQHF TGTGCCAGCAGCTCACCGGGACAGAATCAGCCCCAGCATTTT
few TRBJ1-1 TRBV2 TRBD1 CASSAADRVGEAFF TGTGCCAGCAGTGCTGCGGACAGGGTCGGTGAAGCTTTCTTT
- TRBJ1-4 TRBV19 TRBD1 CASSITGGTNEKLFF TGTGCCAGTAGTATAACAGGGGGAACTAATGAAAAACTGTTTTTT
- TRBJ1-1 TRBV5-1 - CASSFRGSDTEAFF TGCGCCAGCAGCTTTAGGGGATCCGACACTGAAGCTTTCTTT
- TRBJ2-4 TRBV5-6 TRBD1 CASSLRDRSTNIQYF TGTGCCAGCAGCTTGAGGGACAGATCGACAAACATTCAGTACTTC
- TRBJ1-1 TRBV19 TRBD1 CASRRTGANTEAFF TGTGCCAGTAGGCGGACAGGGGCGAACACTGAAGCTTTCTTT
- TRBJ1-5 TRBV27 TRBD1 CASSSDRVSNQPQHF TGTGCCAGCAGCTCCGACAGGGTTAGCAATCAGCCCCAGCATTTT
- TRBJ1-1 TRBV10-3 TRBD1 CAISRQGNTEAFF TGTGCCATCAGCCGACAGGGAAACACTGAAGCTTTCTTT
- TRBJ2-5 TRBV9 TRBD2 CASSTPGLAGVETQYF TGTGCCAGCAGCACGCCGGGACTAGCGGGAGTAGAGACCCAGTACTTC
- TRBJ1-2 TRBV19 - CASSPTSGGYTF TGTGCCAGTAGTCCCACATCAGGGGGCTACACCTTC
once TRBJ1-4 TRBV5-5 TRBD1 CASSLVAGGVEKLFF TGTGCCAGCAGCTTGGTCGCAGGGGGAGTAGAAAAACTGTTTTTT
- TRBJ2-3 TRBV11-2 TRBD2 CASRSASGGDTDTQYF TGTGCCAGCAGAAGTGCTAGCGGGGGGGACACAGATACGCAGTATTTT
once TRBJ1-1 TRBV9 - CASSAFQENTEAFF TGTGCCAGCAGCGCGTTTCAGGAGAACACTGAAGCTTTCTTT
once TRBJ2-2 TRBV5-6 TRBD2 CASSLYGRVTGELFF TGTGCCAGCAGCTTGTACGGGAGGGTCACCGGGGAGCTGTTTTTT
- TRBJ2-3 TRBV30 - CAWSVGGGGSPDTQYF TGTGCCTGGAGTGTGGGTGGGGGGGGCTCCCCAGATACGCAGTATTTT
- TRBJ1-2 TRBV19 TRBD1 CASRIGQGWYGYTF TGTGCCAGTAGGATTGGACAGGGCTGGTATGGCTACACCTTC
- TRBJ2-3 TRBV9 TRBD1 CASSAQGAPADTQYF TGTGCCAGCAGCGCACAGGGGGCACCTGCAGATACGCAGTATTTT
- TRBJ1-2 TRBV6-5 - CASGWISRGYTF TGTGCCAGCGGGTGGATATCGAGGGGCTACACCTTC
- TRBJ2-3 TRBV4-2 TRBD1 CASSQDPGQGSDTQYF TGTGCCAGCAGCCAAGATCCGGGACAGGGGTCGGATACGCAGTATTTT
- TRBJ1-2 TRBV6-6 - CASSLVGEGGYTF TGTGCCAGCAGTCTCGTAGGGGAGGGGGGCTACACCTTC
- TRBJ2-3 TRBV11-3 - CASSQTSSTDTQYF TGTGCCAGCAGCCAGACATCTAGCACAGATACGCAGTATTTT
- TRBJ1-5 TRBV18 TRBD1 CASSPTGGTGNQPQHF TGTGCCAGCTCCCCTACCGGTGGGACAGGCAATCAGCCCCAGCATTTT
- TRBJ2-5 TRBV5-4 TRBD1 CASSSDRGLIETQYF TGTGCCAGCAGCTCGGACAGGGGGTTGATCGAGACCCAGTACTTC
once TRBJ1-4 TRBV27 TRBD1 CASSLRTGEEKLFF TGTGCCAGCAGTTTAAGGACAGGGGAGGAAAAACTGTTTTTT
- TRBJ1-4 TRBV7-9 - CASTITAAGGNGEKLFF TGTGCCAGCACCATCACTGCAGCGGGGGGAAATGGTGAAAAACTGTTTTTT
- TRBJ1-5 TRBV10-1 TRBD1 CASRITGGSNQPQHF TGCGCCAGCAGGATTACAGGGGGAAGCAATCAGCCCCAGCATTTT
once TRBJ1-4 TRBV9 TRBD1 CASSIRDSPNEKLFF TGTGCCAGCAGCATAAGGGACAGCCCTAATGAAAAACTGTTTTTT
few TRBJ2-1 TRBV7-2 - CASSLDRDSYNEQFF TGTGCCAGCAGCTTAGACAGGGACTCCTACAATGAGCAGTTCTTC
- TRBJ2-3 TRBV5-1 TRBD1 CASSADRGTDTQYF TGCGCCAGCAGCGCGGACAGGGGAACAGATACGCAGTATTTT
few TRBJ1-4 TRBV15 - CATSREGRGSNEKLFF TGTGCCACCAGCAGAGAGGGCCGGGGATCTAATGAAAAACTGTTTTTT
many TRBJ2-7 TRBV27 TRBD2 CASSLSSGAYEQYF TGTGCCAGCAGTTTGTCTAGCGGGGCCTACGAGCAGTACTTC
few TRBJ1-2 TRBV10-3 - CAISESLPDGYTF TGTGCCATCAGTGAGTCGCTCCCGGATGGCTACACCTTC
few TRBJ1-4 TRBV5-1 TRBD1 CASSQQGSNEKLFF TGCGCCAGCAGCCAACAGGGGAGTAATGAAAAACTGTTTTTT
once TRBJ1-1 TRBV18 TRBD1 CASSRDRDYGTEAFF TGTGCCAGCTCACGGGACAGGGATTACGGCACTGAAGCTTTCTTT
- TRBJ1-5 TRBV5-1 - CASSLASGQPQHF TGCGCCAGCAGCTTGGCGTCCGGGCAGCCCCAGCATTTT
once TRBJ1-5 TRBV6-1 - CASLTLWGEQPQHF TGTGCCAGCTTAACCCTGTGGGGGGAGCAGCCCCAGCATTTT